The clone carrying this TCR beta chain was counted only a few times. Its antigen remains unknown. Clinicians in the United States treated all participants with HIV. This entry belongs to a study of long-term antiretroviral therapy in people with HIV. Whole-study results and caveats: Post-ART samples showed increased diversity that remained below transplant donor control levels. Clones with expansion before ART led the repertoire at all time points. ART adherence, viral resistance and therapy changes went unrecorded.

Researchers ran immunoSEQ v3.0 at survey level. Profiling relied on immunoSEQ multiplex PCR, and the TCRdb table lists in-frame clones only, not all of them. The sample holds just over 20,000 clones, 79% seen once. CDR1 is SEHNR, CDR2 FQNEAQ, per germline (reference sequence). Between the trimmed V and J ends, which lost 6 bases and 3 bases, there was a span of 15 bases. The CDR3 length is 15 residues. The source is a woman aged 40 to 50 with HIV. The sequencing used unsorted PBMCs, collected 4.1 years after starting antiretroviral therapy. The gene calls are TRBV7-9 and TRBJ1-5; D gene ambiguous. The CDR3 is CASSLHEAPNQPQHF. In DNA form, the CDR3 reads TGTGCCAGCAGTCTCCATGAAGCCCCCAATCAGCCCCAGCATTTT.